One and the same sample provided the 32 T cell receptor beta chains below, sequenced in a study of blood T cells in healthy people across ages. Primed by a sample-barcoded 5' primer and a J-beta primer mix, a second PCR proceeded for about 6 to 11 cycles. TCRdb reanalysed the 5' RACE reads using MiXCR and keeps one entry per CDR3 protein. Of 650,000 to 1,000,000 distinct CDR3 sequences detected, roughly 34% appear once; the ten largest clones hold 13%. What was sequenced was blood. The receptors come from a young man in good health.

The chain uses TRBV7-2 and TRBJ2-1, with 10 bases fitting TRBD2. CDR3 length equals 16 residues. V trimming: 5 bases; J trimming: 4 bases; junction bases outside the gene matches: 8. Germline values: CDR1 SGHTA, CDR2 FQGNSA. CDR3 nucleotides: TGTGCCAGCAGCAAATTAGCGGGGGGCTCTTACAATGAGCAGTTCTTC. It translates to CASSKLAGGSYNEQFF.

Details on this clonotype: This could be a read error, since a much larger clone is one nucleotide away. The CDR3 DNA is TGTGCCAGCAGCTTAGCGTTTGGGGGACATTTGGAAGAGCAGTACTTC. Encoded protein: CASSLAFGGHLEEQYF. The V call is TRBV7-2, the J call TRBJ2-5, with D possibly being TRBD1 (6 bases). V lost 0 bases, J lost 11 bases, and 22 bases lay in between. From germline, CDR1 is SGHTA and CDR2 FQGNSA. This CDR3 comprises 16 residues. The full variable domain, completed using reference TRBV7-2 and TRBJ2-5, is GAGVSQSPSNKVTEKGKDVELRCDPISGHTALYWYRQSLGQGLEFLIYFQGNSAPDKSGLPSDRFSAERTGGSVSTLTIQRTQQEDSAVYLCASSLAFGGHLEEQYFGPGTRLLVL.

This clonotype came up a few times. The chain joins TRBV2 to TRBJ1-2; D gene ambiguous. CDR1 SNHLY and CDR2 FYNNEI come from the germline V gene. Trimming cost V 3 bases and J 4 bases, with 12 bases left between them. This CDR3 has 14 residues. This chain's CDR3 is CASSDGQMVYGYTF. The CDR3, as DNA: TGTGCCAGCAGTGATGGGCAGATGGTCTATGGCTACACCTTC.

The sample holds a few counts of this clonotype. J is TRBJ1-2 and V is TRBV20-1; 7 positions match TRBD1. Germline V gives CDR1 DFQATT, CDR2 SNEGSKA (reference sequence). Losses at the gene ends were 2 bases for V and 5 bases for J; bases not matched to a gene: 11. The CDR3 extends over 15 amino acids. CDR3: CSARHLDRAGYGYTF. The CDR3 DNA follows: TGCAGTGCTAGACACCTCGACAGGGCCGGTTATGGCTACACCTTC.

In this sample, this clonotype turned up a few times. The chain carries TRBV28 and TRBJ2-5; D may be TRBD2 (5 bases). The CDR3 length is 16 residues. Trimming removed 3 bases at V and 5 bases at J, with 19 bases between. The germline CDR1 and CDR2 sequences are MDHEN and SYDVKM. This CDR3 is CASSFSRAVPVETQYF. CDR3 nucleotide sequence: TGTGCCAGCAGTTTCTCGAGGGCCGTACCCGTGGAGACCCAGTACTTC.

The chain links TRBV20-1 to TRBJ2-1; no firm D call. Looked up from germline, CDR1 is DFQATT and CDR2 is SNEGSKA (reference sequence). Trimming pared 0 bases from V and 0 bases from J, leaving 6 bases between. This CDR3 is 14 amino acids long. The CDR3 spells CSARDIDSYNEQFF. The CDR3 nucleotides are TGCAGTGCTAGAGATATAGACTCCTACAATGAGCAGTTCTTC.

V and J are TRBV12-3 or TRBV12-4 and TRBJ2-5; 11 bases align to TRBD2. The CDR3 sequence is 15 residues long. The J segment lost 11 bases and the V segment lost 3 bases, leaving 11 bases of the junction unmatched. The DNA for the CDR3 is TGTGCCAGCAGTTTTTCACTAGCGGGGGTTCGTGAGCAGTACTTC. Translation: CASSFSLAGVREQYF.

V gene TRBV4-1 combines with J gene TRBJ1-2; D is uncertain. This CDR3 spans 13 amino acids. V lost 0 bases and J 2 bases, leaving 4 bases between the germline ends. CDR1 MGHRA and CDR2 YSYEKL come from the germline V gene. The CDR3 DNA reads TGCGCCAGCAGCCAAGATTTGAACTATGGCTACACCTTC. Residues: CASSQDLNYGYTF.

This chain links TRBV2 with TRBJ1-1; maybe TRBD1 (5 bases). V lost 8 bases and J 4 bases, leaving 17 bases between the germline ends. Germline-derived CDR1 and CDR2 are SNHLY and FYNNEI. CDR3 length: 14 amino acids. As DNA, the CDR3 is TGTGCCAGCCCAGCAGGGTCGGGTGGCACTGAAGCTTTCTTT. Translation gives CASPAGSGGTEAFF.

The chain combines TRBV27 with TRBJ1-6; unclear D gene. The CDR3 contains 11 residues. The V and J ends lost 10 bases and 14 bases respectively, with 15 bases between them. Germline CDR1 and CDR2: MNHEY and SMNVEV (reference sequence). The CDR3 DNA reads as TGTGCCACCACCGGGGAGGCAGCCCTCCACTTT. It encodes CATTGEAALHF.

The table lists this clonotype with a few counts. This chain connects TRBV25-1 to TRBJ2-5, with 7 nucleotides matching TRBD2. Unmatched junction bases numbered 3, after V lost 1 base and J lost 1 base. The CDR3 is 15 residues long. Germline CDR1 reads MGHDK; CDR2 reads SYGVNS. CDR3 region: CASSEFPGGQETQYF. CDR3 coding DNA: TGTGCCAGCAGTGAATTTCCGGGGGGCCAAGAGACCCAGTACTTC.

This clonotype was observed a handful of times. The chain couples TRBV20-1 to TRBJ2-1; D perhaps matches TRBD2 (5 bases). The CDR3 consists of 16 residues. With 3 bases removed from V and 5 bases from J, the gap between germline ends came to 20 bases. CDR1 and CDR2 (germline): DFQATT, SNEGSKA (reference sequence). CDR3 amino acids: CSASKDGLPYNNEQFF. Written as DNA, the CDR3 is TGCAGTGCTAGCAAGGACGGACTTCCTTATAACAATGAGCAGTTCTTC.

Remarks on this clonotype: Relative to the germline gene, one junction end is altered; a read error may explain this. The chain uses TRBV2 and TRBJ2-3; D gene ambiguous. CDR1 is SNHLY and CDR2 is FYNNEI in the germline V gene. The CDR3 is made up of 12 amino acids. The CDR3 bases are TGTGCCGGCAGTGAAGGTACAGATACGCAGTATTTT. Translation gives CAGSEGTDTQYF.

This clonotype came up a few times. The chain links TRBV5-6 to TRBJ1-5, with D perhaps TRBD1 (6 bases). Trimming shortened V by 1 base and J by 0 bases, and 11 bases separated the two germline ends. CDR1 and CDR2 from the germline V gene are SGHDT and YYEEEE. CDR3 length: 16 residues. As DNA, the CDR3 is TGTGCCAGCAGCTTGTTGGGGGGCTCTAGCAATCAGCCCCAGCATTTT. It is translated as CASSLLGGSSNQPQHF.

The rearrangement joins TRBV13 to TRBJ2-3; the D gene is possibly TRBD2 (6 bases). Trimming took off 5 bases at V and 3 bases at J, with 24 bases between the two ends. Looked up from germline, CDR1 is PRHDT and CDR2 is FYEKMQ (reference sequence). CDR3 length: 18 residues. CDR3 residues: CASSTTWRGGGKTDTQYF. The CDR3 DNA is TGTGCCAGCAGCACCACTTGGCGGGGCGGAGGAAAGACAGATACGCAGTATTTT. Full variable domain (rest looked up from reference TRBV13 and TRBJ2-3): AAGVIQSPRHLIKEKRETATLKCYPIPRHDTVYWYQQGPGQDPQFLISFYEKMQSDKGSIPDRFSAQQFSDYHSELNMSSLELGDSALYFCASSTTWRGGGKTDTQYFGPGTRLTVL.

This clonotype has a single count. The rearrangement uses TRBV27 and TRBJ1-2; possibly TRBD1 for D (6 bases). This CDR3 is built from 15 residues. Germline loops: CDR1 MNHEY, CDR2 SMNVEV (reference sequence). V lost 4 bases, J lost 5 bases, and 17 bases lay in between. Here the CDR3 reads CASSSTGTSSYGYTF. The CDR3 coding sequence is TGTGCCAGCAGTTCGACAGGTACCTCGAGTTATGGCTACACCTTC.

This clonotype was seen a single time. It may be a read error: a sequence one base away is much more abundant. The chain joins TRBV4-3 to TRBJ2-3; D is uncertain. CDR3 length: 13 residues. Per the germline V gene, CDR1 is LGHNA and CDR2 is YSLEER. V was clipped by 1 base and J by 6 bases, with 8 bases between them. The chain's CDR3 is CASSQGRPDTQYF. CDR3 DNA sequence: TGCGCCAGCAGCCAAGGAAGGCCCGATACGCAGTATTTT.

V and J are TRBV20-1 and TRBJ1-1; no firm D call. Trimming pared 5 bases from V and 6 bases from J, leaving 7 bases between. This CDR3 comprises 10 residues. CDR1 and CDR2 from the germline V gene are DFQATT and SNEGSKA (reference sequence). The CDR3 coding sequence is TGCAGTGCTGCTCGGGCTGAAGCTTTCTTT. Translating it yields CSAARAEAFF.

As regards this clonotype: Just one base apart from a much larger clone, this may be a read error. V gene TRBV28 combines with J gene TRBJ2-1; 7 nucleotides line up with TRBD2. Germline V lookup: CDR1 MDHEN, CDR2 SYDVKM. The CDR3 consists of 15 residues. DNA for the CDR3: TGTGCCGGCAGTTATGTGGGGGGGTATTACAATGAGCAGTTCTTC. This translates into CAGSYVGGYYNEQFF.

V gene TRBV27 combines with J gene TRBJ2-3; 7 bases map to TRBD1. CDR1 is MNHEY and CDR2 is SMNVEV in the germline V gene (reference sequence). The V and J ends lost 4 bases and 1 base, in that order; junction bases with no gene match: 11. The CDR3 runs to 17 residues. The CDR3 nucleotides are TGTGCCAGCAGTTCGAGGAACAGGGGCCAACGCACAGATACGCAGTATTTT. This translates into CASSSRNRGQRTDTQYF.

The CDR3: CSASEPGTGGQYF. CDR3 DNA: TGCAGTGCTAGTGAACCCGGGACAGGTGGCCAGTATTTT. The V and J genes are TRBV20-1 and TRBJ2-3, with 8 bases identical to TRBD1. Germline lookup yields CDR1 DFQATT and CDR2 SNEGSKA (reference sequence). The CDR3 extends over 13 amino acids. Germline trimming cut 3 bases from V and 12 bases from J; bases unmatched to any gene: 11.

This chain uses TRBV2 with TRBJ1-1; no definite D call. Germline V gene data show CDR1 as SNHLY and CDR2 as FYNNEI. CDR3 length equals 15 residues. Trimming cost V 4 bases and J 3 bases, with 15 bases left between them. CDR3: CASSGVGQEDTEAFF. CDR3 nucleotides: TGTGCCAGCAGTGGGGTAGGGCAGGAGGACACTGAAGCTTTCTTT. The variable domain in full, with the rest retrieved from reference TRBV2 and TRBJ1-1, is EPEVTQTPSHQVTQMGQEVILRCVPISNHLYFYWYRQILGQKVEFLVSFYNNEISEKSEIFDDQFSVERPDGSNFTLKIRSTKLEDSAMYFCASSGVGQEDTEAFFGQGTRLTVV.

Regarding this clonotype: A much more abundant neighbour one base away suggests this may be a read error. V is TRBV29-1 and J is TRBJ2-3; TRBD2 matches at 11 bases. V shed 1 base, J shed 6 bases, and the junction held 12 bases outside the gene matches. CDR3 length equals 17 residues. CDR1 and CDR2 from the germline V gene are SQVTM and ANQGSEA. The CDR3 DNA reads as TGCAGCGTTGAAGCGGCGACTAGCGGGGAATTGGAGGATACGCAGTATTTT. It yields the protein CSVEAATSGELEDTQYF.

This clonotype was seen only a few times. V is TRBV12-3 or TRBV12-4 and J is TRBJ2-1, with 7 bases fitting TRBD1. Losses at the gene ends were 5 bases for V and 0 bases for J; bases not matched to a gene: 7. This CDR3 region has 16 residues. In nucleotides, the CDR3 is TGTGCCAGCAGTCCCCGACAGGGACCCTCCTACAATGAGCAGTTCTTC. The encoded protein is CASSPRQGPSYNEQFF.

This clonotype showed up many times. The gene calls are TRBV20-1 and TRBJ2-1; 7 nucleotides agree with TRBD1. This CDR3 is 14 amino acids long. Germline V CDR1 and CDR2: DFQATT, SNEGSKA (reference sequence). The V segment lost 1 base and the J segment 6 bases; nucleotides outside the gene matches: 6. Here the CDR3 DNA reads TGCAGTGCTAGAGTTATTGCAGGGGGCAATGAGCAGTTCTTC. Translation: CSARVIAGGNEQFF.

This sequence joins TRBV4-1 and TRBJ2-1; 12 bases align to TRBD2. Germline V gene data show CDR1 as MGHRA and CDR2 as YSYEKL. The CDR3 is made up of 18 amino acids. The V and J ends lost 4 bases and 6 bases, in that order; junction bases with no gene match: 13. CDR3 protein: CASSPLAGGPGLFNEQFF. The CDR3, as DNA: TGCGCCAGCAGCCCACTAGCGGGGGGCCCTGGGTTGTTCAATGAGCAGTTCTTC.

The gene calls are TRBV20-1 and TRBJ2-1; perhaps TRBD2 as D (6 bases). V dropped 2 bases and J dropped 0 bases, with 8 bases sitting between them. The CDR3 runs to 14 residues. Per the germline V gene, CDR1 is DFQATT and CDR2 is SNEGSKA (reference sequence). As DNA, the CDR3 is TGCAGTGCTAGACGGGAGAGCTCCTACAATGAGCAGTTCTTC. Residues: CSARRESSYNEQFF.

This clonotype was counted a few times. The rearrangement joins TRBV16 to TRBJ2-1; the D gene is possibly TRBD2 (7 bases). The V end lost 1 base, the J end lost 5 bases, and 9 bases lay between the germline ends. In germline, CDR1 is KGHSY, CDR2 FQNENV. The CDR3 runs 14 residues. The CDR3 is CASSQWGGNNEQFF. The CDR3 DNA reads as TGTGCCAGCAGCCAATGGGGGGGCAACAATGAGCAGTTCTTC.

This chain joins TRBV5-1 and TRBJ1-1, with 7 bases identical to TRBD1. V lost 4 bases and J lost 5; bases outside the gene matches: 8. There are 14 residues in the CDR3. Germline V gene sequence: CDR1 SGHRS, CDR2 YFSETQ. CDR3 nucleotide sequence: TGCGCCAGCAGCCAGGACAGGCTAAAGACTGAAGCTTTCTTT. This encodes CASSQDRLKTEAFF.

This clonotype was seen repeatedly, ten times or more. This chain connects TRBV12-3 or TRBV12-4 to TRBJ2-7, with D uncertain. V gave up 5 bases and J gave up 1 base, with 15 bases separating them. There are 15 residues in the CDR3. CDR3 sequence reads: CASSPGSYNSYEQYF. The DNA for the CDR3 is TGTGCCAGCAGTCCCGGGTCTTATAATTCCTACGAGCAGTACTTC.

This clonotype has just a few counts. The gene calls are TRBV12-3 or TRBV12-4 and TRBJ1-2; D is perhaps TRBD1 (5 bases). Trimming cost V 6 bases and J 4 bases, with 21 bases left between them. CDR3 length: 16 residues. CDR3 nucleotide sequence: TGTGCCAGCAGAGAGGGGTCGACAGACCCCTTCTATGGCTACACCTTC. Protein: CASREGSTDPFYGYTF.

This clonotype turned up a few times. V is TRBV11-1 and J is TRBJ1-2; D gene uncertain. The CDR3 consists of 14 residues. Germline lookup yields CDR1 SGHAT and CDR2 FQDESV (reference sequence). Trimming shortened V by 5 bases and J by 2 bases, and 12 bases separated the two germline ends. The CDR3 sequence is CASSRPPANYGYTF. The DNA of the CDR3 is TGTGCCAGCAGCCGTCCACCAGCGAACTATGGCTACACCTTC. Variable domain in full (rest from reference TRBV11-1 and TRBJ1-2): EAEVAQSPRYKITEKSQAVAFWCDPISGHATLYWYRQILGQGPELLVQFQDESVVDDSQLPKDRFSAERLKGVDSTLKIQPAELGDSAMYLCASSRPPANYGYTFGSGTRLTVV.